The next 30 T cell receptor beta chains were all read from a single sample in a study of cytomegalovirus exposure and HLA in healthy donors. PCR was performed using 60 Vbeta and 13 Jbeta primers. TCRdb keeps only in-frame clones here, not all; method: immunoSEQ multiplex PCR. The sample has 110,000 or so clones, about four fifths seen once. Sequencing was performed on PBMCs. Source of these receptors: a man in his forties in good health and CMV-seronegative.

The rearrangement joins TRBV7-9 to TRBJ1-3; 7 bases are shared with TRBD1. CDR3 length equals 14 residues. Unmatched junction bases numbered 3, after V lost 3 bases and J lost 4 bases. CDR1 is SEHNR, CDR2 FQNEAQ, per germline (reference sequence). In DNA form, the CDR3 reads TGTGCCAGCAGCTTCGACAGGGACGGAAACACCATATATTTT. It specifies CASSFDRDGNTIYF.

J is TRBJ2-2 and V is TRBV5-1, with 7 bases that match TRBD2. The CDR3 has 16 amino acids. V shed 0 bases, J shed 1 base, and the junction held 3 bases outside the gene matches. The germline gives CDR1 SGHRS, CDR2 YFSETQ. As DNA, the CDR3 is TGCGCCAGCAGCTTGGGGAGCGGGATGAACACCGGGGAGCTGTTTTTT. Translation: CASSLGSGMNTGELFF.

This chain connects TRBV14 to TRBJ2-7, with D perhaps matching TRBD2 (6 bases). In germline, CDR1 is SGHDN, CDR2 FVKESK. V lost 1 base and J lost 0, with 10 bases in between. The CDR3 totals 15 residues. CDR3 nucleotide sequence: TGTGCCAGCAGCCAAGGCCGGGGGAGCTCCTACGAGCAGTACTTC. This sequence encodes CASSQGRGSSYEQYF.

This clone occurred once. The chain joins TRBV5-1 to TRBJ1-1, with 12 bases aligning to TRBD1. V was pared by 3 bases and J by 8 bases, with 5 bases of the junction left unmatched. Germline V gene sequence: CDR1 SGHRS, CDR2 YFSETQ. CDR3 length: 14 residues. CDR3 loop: CASSSGTGGEEAFF. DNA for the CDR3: TGCGCCAGCAGCTCCGGGACAGGGGGCGAGGAAGCTTTCTTT.

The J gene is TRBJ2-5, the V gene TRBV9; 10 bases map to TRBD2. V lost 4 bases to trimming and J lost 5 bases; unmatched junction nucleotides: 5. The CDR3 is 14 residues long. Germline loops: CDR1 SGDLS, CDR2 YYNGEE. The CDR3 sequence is CASSIGTSVETQYF. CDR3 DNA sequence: TGTGCCAGCAGCATCGGGACTAGCGTGGAGACCCAGTACTTC.

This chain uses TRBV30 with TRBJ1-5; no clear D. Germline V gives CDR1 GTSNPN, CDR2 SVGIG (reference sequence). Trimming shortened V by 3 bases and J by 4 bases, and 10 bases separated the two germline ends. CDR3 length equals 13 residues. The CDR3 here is CAWSGVWNQPQHF. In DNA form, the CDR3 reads TGTGCCTGGAGCGGGGTATGGAATCAGCCCCAGCATTTT.

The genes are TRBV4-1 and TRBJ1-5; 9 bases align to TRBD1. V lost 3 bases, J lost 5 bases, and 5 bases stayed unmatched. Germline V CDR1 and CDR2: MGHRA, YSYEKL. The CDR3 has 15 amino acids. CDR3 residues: CASSQGQGGDQPQHF. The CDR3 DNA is TGCGCCAGCAGCCAGGGACAGGGAGGGGATCAGCCCCAGCATTTT.

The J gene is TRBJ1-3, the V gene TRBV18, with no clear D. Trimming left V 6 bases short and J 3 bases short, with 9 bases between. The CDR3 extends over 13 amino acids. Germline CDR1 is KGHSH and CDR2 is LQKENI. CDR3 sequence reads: CASSPTDGNTIYF. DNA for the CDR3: TGTGCCAGCTCTCCCACAGATGGAAACACCATATATTTT. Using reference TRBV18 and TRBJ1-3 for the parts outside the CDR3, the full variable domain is NAGVMQNPRHLVRRRGQEARLRCSPMKGHSHVYWYRQLPEEGLKFMVYLQKENIIDESGMPKERFSAEFPKEGPSILRIQQVVRGDSAAYFCASSPTDGNTIYFGEGSWLTVV.

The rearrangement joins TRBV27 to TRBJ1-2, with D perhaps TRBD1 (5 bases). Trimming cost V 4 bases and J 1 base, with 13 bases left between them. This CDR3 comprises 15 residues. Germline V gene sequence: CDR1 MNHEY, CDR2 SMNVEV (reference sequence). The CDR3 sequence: CASSYQGDSNYGYTF. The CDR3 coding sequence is TGTGCCAGCAGTTACCAGGGTGACAGTAACTATGGCTACACCTTC.

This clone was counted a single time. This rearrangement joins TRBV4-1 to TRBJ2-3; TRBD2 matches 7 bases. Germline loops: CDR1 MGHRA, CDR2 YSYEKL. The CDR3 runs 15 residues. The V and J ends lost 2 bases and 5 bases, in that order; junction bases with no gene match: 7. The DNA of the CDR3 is TGCGCCAGCAGCCAACCGCGGGAGAGCGTAGATACGCAGTATTTT. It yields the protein CASSQPRESVDTQYF.

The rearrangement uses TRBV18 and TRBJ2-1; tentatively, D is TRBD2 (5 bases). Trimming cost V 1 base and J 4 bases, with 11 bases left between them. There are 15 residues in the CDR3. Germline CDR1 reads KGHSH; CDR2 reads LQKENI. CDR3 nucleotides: TGTGCCAGCTCACCACAGCGGCCCAGTTACAATGAGCAGTTCTTC. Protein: CASSPQRPSYNEQFF.

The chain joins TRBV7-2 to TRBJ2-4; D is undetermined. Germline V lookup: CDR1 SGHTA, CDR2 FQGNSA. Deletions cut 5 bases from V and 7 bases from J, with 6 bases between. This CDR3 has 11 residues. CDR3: CASSRSNIQYF. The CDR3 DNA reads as TGTGCCAGCAGCCGTTCCAACATTCAGTACTTC.

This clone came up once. CDR3 residues: CASSPSSGTLIYEQFF. In DNA form, the CDR3 reads TGTGCCAGCAGTCCATCGTCCGGGACTCTCATCTATGAGCAGTTCTTC. This rearrangement joins TRBV27 to TRBJ2-1, with D tentatively TRBD2 (6 bases). CDR1 is MNHEY and CDR2 is SMNVEV in the germline V gene (reference sequence). This CDR3 is built from 16 residues. Trimming removed 5 bases at V and 8 bases at J, with 22 bases between.

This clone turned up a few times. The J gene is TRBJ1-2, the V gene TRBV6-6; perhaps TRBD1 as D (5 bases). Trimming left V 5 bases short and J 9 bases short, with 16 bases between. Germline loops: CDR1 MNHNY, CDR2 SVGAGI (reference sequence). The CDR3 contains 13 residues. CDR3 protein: CASSPGREVRYTF. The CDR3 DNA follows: TGTGCCAGCAGTCCGGGCAGGGAGGTTCGCTACACCTTC.

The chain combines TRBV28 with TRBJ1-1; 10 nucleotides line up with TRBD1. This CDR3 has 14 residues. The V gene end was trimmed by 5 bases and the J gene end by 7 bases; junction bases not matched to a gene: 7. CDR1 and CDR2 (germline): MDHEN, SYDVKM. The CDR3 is CASSSPGTGDEAFF. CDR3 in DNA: TGTGCCAGCAGTAGCCCCGGGACAGGGGATGAAGCTTTCTTT.

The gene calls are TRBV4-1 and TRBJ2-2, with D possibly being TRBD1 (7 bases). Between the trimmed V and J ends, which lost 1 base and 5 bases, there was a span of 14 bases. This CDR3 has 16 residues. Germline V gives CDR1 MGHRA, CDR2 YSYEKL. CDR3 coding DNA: TGCGCCAGCAGCCAAGCCACGGCAGGGGGGACCGGGGAGCTGTTTTTT. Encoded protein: CASSQATAGGTGELFF.

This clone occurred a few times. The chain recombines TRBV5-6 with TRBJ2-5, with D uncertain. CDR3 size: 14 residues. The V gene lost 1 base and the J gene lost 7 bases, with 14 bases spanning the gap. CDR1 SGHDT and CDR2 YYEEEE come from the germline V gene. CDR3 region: CASSLFLGLGTQYF. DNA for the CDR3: TGTGCCAGCAGCTTGTTTCTGGGCTTGGGGACCCAGTACTTC. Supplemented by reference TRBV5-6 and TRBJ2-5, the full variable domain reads DAGVTQSPTHLIKTRGQQVTLRCSPKSGHDTVSWYQQALGQGPQFIFQYYEEEERQRGNFPDRFSGHQFPNYSSELNVNALLLGDSALYLCASSLFLGLGTQYFGPGTRLLVL.

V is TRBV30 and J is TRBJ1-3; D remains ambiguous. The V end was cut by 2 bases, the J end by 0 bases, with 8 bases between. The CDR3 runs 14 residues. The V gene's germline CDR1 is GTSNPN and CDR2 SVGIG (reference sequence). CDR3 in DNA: TGTGCCTGGAGTAAGCCCTTCTCTGGAAACACCATATATTTT. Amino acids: CAWSKPFSGNTIYF. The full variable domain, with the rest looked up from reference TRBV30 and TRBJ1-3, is SQTIHQWPATLVQPVGSPLSLECTVEGTSNPNLYWYRQAAGRGLQLLFYSVGIGQISSEVPQNLSASRPQDRQFILSSKKLLLSDSGFYLCAWSKPFSGNTIYFGEGSWLTVV.

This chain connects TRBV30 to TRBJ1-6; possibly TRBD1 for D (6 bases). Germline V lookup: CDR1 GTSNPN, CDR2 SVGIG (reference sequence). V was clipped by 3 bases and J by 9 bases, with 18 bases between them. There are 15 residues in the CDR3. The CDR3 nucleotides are TGTGCCTGGAGCCAAAACAGGGCTATCGGTTCACCCCTCCACTTT. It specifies CAWSQNRAIGSPLHF.

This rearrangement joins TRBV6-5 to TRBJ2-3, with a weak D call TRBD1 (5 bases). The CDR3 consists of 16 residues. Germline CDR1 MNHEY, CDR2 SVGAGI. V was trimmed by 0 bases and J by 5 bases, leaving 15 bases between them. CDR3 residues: CASSYSEGARRDTQYF. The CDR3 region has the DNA TGTGCCAGCAGTTACTCCGAAGGGGCGCGGAGAGATACGCAGTATTTT.

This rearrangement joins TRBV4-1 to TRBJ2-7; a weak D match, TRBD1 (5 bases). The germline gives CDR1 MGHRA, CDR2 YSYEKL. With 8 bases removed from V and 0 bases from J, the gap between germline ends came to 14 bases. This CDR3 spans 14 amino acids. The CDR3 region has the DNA TGCGCCAGCTCCCTAGGGGATAGCTCCTACGAGCAGTACTTC. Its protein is CASSLGDSSYEQYF.

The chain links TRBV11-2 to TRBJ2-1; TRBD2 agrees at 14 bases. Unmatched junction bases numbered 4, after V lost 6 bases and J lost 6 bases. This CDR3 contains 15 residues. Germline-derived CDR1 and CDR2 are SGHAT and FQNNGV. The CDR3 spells CASRRTSGRSNEQFF. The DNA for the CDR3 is TGTGCCAGCAGGAGGACTAGCGGGAGGAGCAATGAGCAGTTCTTC.

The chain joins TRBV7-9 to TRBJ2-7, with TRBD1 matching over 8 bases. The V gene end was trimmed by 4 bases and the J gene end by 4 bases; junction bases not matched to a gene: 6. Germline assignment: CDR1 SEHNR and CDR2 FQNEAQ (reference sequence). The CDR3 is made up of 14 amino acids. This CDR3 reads CASSYRQGQYEQYF. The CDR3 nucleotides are TGTGCCAGCAGCTACCGACAGGGGCAGTACGAGCAGTACTTC.

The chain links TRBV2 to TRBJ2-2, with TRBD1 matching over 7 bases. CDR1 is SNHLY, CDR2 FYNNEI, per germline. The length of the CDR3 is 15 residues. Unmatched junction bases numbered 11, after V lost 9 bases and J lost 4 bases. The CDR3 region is CARQDRETSTGELFF. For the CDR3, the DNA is TGTGCCAGACAAGACAGGGAGACGAGCACCGGGGAGCTGTTTTTT.

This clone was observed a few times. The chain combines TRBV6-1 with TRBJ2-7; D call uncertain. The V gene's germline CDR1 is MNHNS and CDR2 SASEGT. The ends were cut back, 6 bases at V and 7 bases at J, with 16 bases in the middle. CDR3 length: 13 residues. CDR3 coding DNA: TGTGCCAGCAGGAGGCTATGGAATGAAGAGCAGTACTTC. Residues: CASRRLWNEEQYF.

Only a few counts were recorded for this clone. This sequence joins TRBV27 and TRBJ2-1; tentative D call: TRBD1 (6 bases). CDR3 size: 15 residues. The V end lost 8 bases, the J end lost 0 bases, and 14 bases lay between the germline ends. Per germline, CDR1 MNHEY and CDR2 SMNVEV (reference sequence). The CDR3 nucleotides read TGTGCCAGCTGGAAATGGGACAACTCCTACAATGAGCAGTTCTTC. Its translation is CASWKWDNSYNEQFF.

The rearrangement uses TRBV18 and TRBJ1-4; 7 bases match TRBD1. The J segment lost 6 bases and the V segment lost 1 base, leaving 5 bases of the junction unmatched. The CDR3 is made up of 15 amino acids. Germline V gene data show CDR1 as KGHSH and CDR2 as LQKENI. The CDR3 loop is CASSPRDREDEKLFF. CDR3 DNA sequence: TGTGCCAGCTCACCACGAGACAGGGAGGATGAAAAACTGTTTTTT.

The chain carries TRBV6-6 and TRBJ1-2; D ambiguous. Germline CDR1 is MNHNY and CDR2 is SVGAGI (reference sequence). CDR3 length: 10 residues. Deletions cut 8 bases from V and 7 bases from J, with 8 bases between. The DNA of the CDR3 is TGTGCCAGCCAATCGGGTGGCTACACCTTC. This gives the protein CASQSGGYTF.

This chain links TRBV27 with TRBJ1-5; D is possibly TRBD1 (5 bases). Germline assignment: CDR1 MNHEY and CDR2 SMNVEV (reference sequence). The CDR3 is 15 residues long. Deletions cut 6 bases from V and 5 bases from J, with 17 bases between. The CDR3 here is CASSPRWGGDQPQHF. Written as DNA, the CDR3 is TGTGCCAGCAGCCCTAGATGGGGAGGGGATCAGCCCCAGCATTTT.

The CDR3 bases are TGTGCCACCAGCCGAATTGCAGGGGGCACTCTCTCTGGGGCCAACGTCCTGACTTTC. Translation gives CATSRIAGGTLSGANVLTF. The gene calls are TRBV15 and TRBJ2-6; 8 bases match TRBD1. Germline CDR1 is LNHNV and CDR2 is YYDKDF (reference sequence). V lost 5 bases and J lost 0; bases outside the gene matches: 12. The CDR3 covers 19 residues.